One sample yielded the 11 T cell receptor beta chains listed below, sequenced in a study of early T cells in non-severe SARS-CoV-2 infection. TCRdb re-derived calls from the 5' RACE reads in MiXCR, one entry per CDR3 protein. Seen here are around 99,000 distinct CDR3 sequences, roughly 11% observed once, and the top ten hold roughly 7.1%. The sample taken for sequencing was whole blood. These receptors were taken from an adult who was a healthcare worker with PCR-confirmed SARS-CoV-2 infection or an uninfected control (not recorded which).

This clonotype was seen a few times. The chain recombines TRBV9 with TRBJ2-2; 12 bases are shared with TRBD2. The junction had 12 bases not matched to a gene; V was cut back by 3 bases and J by 6 bases. There are 18 residues in the CDR3. Germline V gene lookup returns CDR1 SGDLS and CDR2 YYNGEE. The CDR3 DNA is TGTGCCAGCAGCGCACTAGCGGGAGGATTGGGCGGGGCCGGGGAGCTGTTTTTT. It yields the protein CASSALAGGLGGAGELFF.

The chain couples TRBV5-1 to TRBJ1-4; D gene unclear. The CDR3 length is 14 residues. With 4 bases removed from V and 6 bases from J, the gap between germline ends came to 13 bases. CDR1 and CDR2 (germline): SGHRS, YFSETQ. The CDR3 loop reads CASSPTLIHEKLFF. DNA of the CDR3: TGCGCCAGCAGCCCGACCTTGATCCATGAAAAACTGTTTTTT.

This clonotype was picked up many times. This rearrangement joins TRBV21-1 to TRBJ2-1. TRBV21-1 is a recognized pseudogene. There are 13 residues in the CDR3. In nucleotides, the CDR3 is TGTGCCAGCAACCCAAATGGGGTGGATGAGCAGTTCTTC. Encoded protein: CASNPNGVDEQFF.

This clonotype was seen more than once but under ten times. This chain joins TRBV6-1 and TRBJ1-2; TRBD1 aligns across 8 bases. V lost 8 bases to trimming and J lost 4 bases; unmatched junction nucleotides: 12. Germline V gene sequence: CDR1 MNHNS, CDR2 SASEGT. This CDR3 region has 15 residues. The CDR3 is CASSLKTGTGYGYTF. The CDR3 nucleotides read TGTGCCAGCTCTCTAAAGACCGGGACAGGCTATGGCTACACCTTC.

This clonotype was found many times. The chain links TRBV9 to TRBJ1-3; D not resolved. The V end was cut by 0 bases, the J end by 1 base, with 5 bases between. Germline-derived CDR1 and CDR2 are SGDLS and YYNGEE. CDR3 length: 14 amino acids. The CDR3 is CASSVAESGNTIYF. For the CDR3, the DNA is TGTGCCAGCAGCGTAGCAGAATCTGGAAACACCATATATTTT.

The chain joins TRBV28 to TRBJ1-5, with D unclear. The CDR3 sequence is 15 residues long. CDR1 and CDR2 from the germline V gene are MDHEN and SYDVKM. V lost 3 bases and J lost 4, with 13 bases in between. The CDR3, as DNA: TGTGCCAGCAGTTTGTTCGGGGTAGTAAATCAGCCCCAGCATTTT. Its protein is CASSLFGVVNQPQHF.

This clonotype was seen at least ten times. The rearrangement joins TRBV3-1 to TRBJ2-5; no clear D gene. Germline values: CDR1 LGHDT, CDR2 YNNKEL (reference sequence). This CDR3 is built from 16 residues. The V and J ends lost 1 base and 1 base respectively, with 13 bases between them. The CDR3 here is CASSQGKVGFQETQYF. Written as DNA, the CDR3 is TGTGCCAGCAGCCAAGGAAAGGTGGGATTCCAAGAGACCCAGTACTTC.

This clonotype was seen ten or more times. The chain couples TRBV12-3 or TRBV12-4 to TRBJ2-2; D gene uncertain. This CDR3 comprises 13 residues. V was cut by 4 bases and J by 3 bases, with 6 bases left in between. The CDR3 region has the DNA TGTGCCAGCAGTTATGATTACACCGGGGAGCTGTTTTTT. Protein sequence: CASSYDYTGELFF.

This clonotype was found many times. This CDR3 reads CASSRAYTAGQPQHF. In nucleotides, the CDR3 is TGCGCCAGCAGCCGAGCTTACACGGCAGGGCAGCCCCAGCATTTT. This chain uses TRBV4-3 with TRBJ1-5, with a weak D call TRBD1 (5 bases). V lost 4 bases to trimming and J lost 7 bases, with 17 bases between them. This CDR3 comprises 15 residues. CDR1 and CDR2 from the germline V gene are LGHNA and YSLEER.

This clonotype was counted many times. The V and J genes are TRBV7-9 and TRBJ2-2; 10 positions match TRBD1. Trimming at V came to 2 bases and at J to 7 bases, leaving 7 bases not matched to a gene. The CDR3 runs to 16 residues. Looked up from germline, CDR1 is SEHNR and CDR2 is FQNEAQ (reference sequence). In nucleotides, the CDR3 is TGTGCCAGCAGCTTACCATTTGGGACAGGGGTCGGGGAGCTGTTTTTT. Its protein product is CASSLPFGTGVGELFF.

In its sample, this clonotype was seen many times. The V call is TRBV11-2, the J call TRBJ1-2; 7 nucleotides align to TRBD1. The CDR3 loop spans 15 amino acids. V shed 3 bases, J shed 4 bases, and the junction held 8 bases outside the gene matches. Per germline, CDR1 SGHAT and CDR2 FQNNGV. CDR3 coding DNA: TGTGCCAGCAGCTTCAACAGGGGCGAGAGCTATGGCTACACCTTC. The encoded protein is CASSFNRGESYGYTF.